This is a list of T cell receptor beta chains from one sample in a study of T cell clonotyping in hematopoietic cell transplantation. Generated by immunoSEQ multiplex PCR, the TCRdb table keeps only in-frame clones and is missing some. The sample contains approximately 6,600 clones, under 98% of which appear only once. The material was peripheral blood mononuclear cells, obtained before stem cell transplant. The receptors were gathered from a man aged 70-80 years with acute myeloid leukemia. Some clones in this sample may be carry-over from other donors' samples. Both conserved end residues are part of each CDR3. The D gene is left open where the match is weak.

d_gene: -
v_gene: TRBV29-1
j_gene: TRBJ2-2
CDR3aa: CSARPRTTGELFF
CDR3nt: TGCAGCGCCCGACCGCGGACCACCGGGGAGCTGTTTTTT

d_gene: TRBD1
v_gene: TRBV2
j_gene: TRBJ2-2
CDR3aa: CASSEAGQFLTSGELFF
CDR3nt: TGTGCCAGCAGTGAAGCGGGACAGTTCCTTACTTCCGGGGAGCTGTTTTTT

d_gene: TRBD1
v_gene: TRBV28
j_gene: TRBJ1-6
CDR3aa: CATTTGGYNSPLHF
CDR3nt: TGTGCCACTACGACAGGGGGGTATAATTCACCCCTCCACTTT

d_gene: TRBD1
v_gene: TRBV7-2
j_gene: TRBJ1-6
CDR3aa: CASSLGQGIGSPLHF
CDR3nt: TGTGCCAGCAGCTTGGGACAGGGGATAGGATCACCCCTCCACTTT

d_gene: TRBD2
v_gene: TRBV4-2
j_gene: TRBJ2-2
CDR3aa: CASRREAGGDTGELFF
CDR3nt: TGTGCCAGTCGGAGGGAGGCGGGAGGGGACACCGGGGAGCTGTTTTTT

d_gene: -
v_gene: TRBV7-2
j_gene: TRBJ2-1
CDR3aa: CASSLALRRSEQFF
CDR3nt: TGTGCCAGCAGCTTAGCGCTAAGGAGATCTGAGCAGTTCTTC

d_gene: TRBD2
v_gene: TRBV11-3
j_gene: TRBJ2-3
CDR3aa: CASSSLSGTSTDTQYF
CDR3nt: TGTGCCAGCAGCTCCCTTAGCGGGACTAGCACAGATACGCAGTATTTT

d_gene: -
v_gene: TRBV6-5
j_gene: TRBJ1-6
CDR3aa: CASSSGPRGSPLHF
CDR3nt: TGTGCCAGCAGTTCCGGGCCCCGGGGGTCACCCCTCCACTTT

d_gene: -
v_gene: TRBV30
j_gene: TRBJ2-7
CDR3aa: CACPTVGSYEQYF
CDR3nt: TGTGCCTGCCCCACGGTAGGCTCCTACGAGCAGTACTTC

d_gene: TRBD2
v_gene: TRBV4-1
j_gene: TRBJ2-3
CDR3aa: CASSRGLAGGPSTDTQYF
CDR3nt: TGCGCCAGCAGCCGTGGACTAGCGGGGGGGCCTAGCACAGATACGCAGTATTTT